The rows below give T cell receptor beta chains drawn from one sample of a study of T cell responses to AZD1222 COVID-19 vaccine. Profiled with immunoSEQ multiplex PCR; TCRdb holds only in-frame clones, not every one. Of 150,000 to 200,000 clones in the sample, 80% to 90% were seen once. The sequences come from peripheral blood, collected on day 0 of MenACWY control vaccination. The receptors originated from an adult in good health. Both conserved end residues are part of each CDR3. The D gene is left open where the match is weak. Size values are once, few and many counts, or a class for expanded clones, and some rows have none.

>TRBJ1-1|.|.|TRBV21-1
TGTGCCAGCATCCCGACAGGGAATGTAGGGACTGAAGCTTTCTTT
CASIPTGNVGTEAFF
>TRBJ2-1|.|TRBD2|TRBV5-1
TGCGCCAGCAGCCCCGGACTAGCGGGAGGGACCTACAATGAGCAGTTCTTC
CASSPGLAGGTYNEQFF
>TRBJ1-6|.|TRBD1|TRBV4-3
TGCGCCAGCAGGCTGTGGGACAGGGACTATAATTCACCCCTCCACTTT
CASRLWDRDYNSPLHF
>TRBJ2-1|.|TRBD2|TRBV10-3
TGTGCCATCAGCCGGCCCGCGGGGGGGGACCAAATTTACAATGAGCAGTTCTTC
CAISRPAGGDQIYNEQFF
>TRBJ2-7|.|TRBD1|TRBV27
TGTGCCAGCAAGAGGGGGACAGACCACGAGCAGTACTTC
CASKRGTDHEQYF
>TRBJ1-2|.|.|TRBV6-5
TGTGCCAGCAGTTACTCGATCGGCAGGCTCAACTATGGCTACACCTTC
CASSYSIGRLNYGYTF
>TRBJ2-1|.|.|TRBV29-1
TGCAGCGTTGAAGAGGGGGGACCGAGCTCCTACAATGAGCAGTTCTTC
CSVEEGGPSSYNEQFF
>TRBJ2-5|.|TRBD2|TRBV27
TGTGCCAGCAGAATGAGGAGCGGGGGGCAAGAGACCCAGTACTTC
CASRMRSGGQETQYF
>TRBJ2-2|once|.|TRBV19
TGTGCCAGTAGGCCGACAGGGGAGCCCCGGGGGGCCGGGGAGCTGTTTTTT
CASRPTGEPRGAGELFF
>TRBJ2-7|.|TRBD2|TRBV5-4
TGTGCCAGCAGCTCGGGACTAGAATCTTCCTACGAGCAGTACTTC
CASSSGLESSYEQYF
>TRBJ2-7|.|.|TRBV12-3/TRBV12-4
TGTGCCAGCACGACGACATATTCCTACGAGCAGTACTTC
CASTTTYSYEQYF
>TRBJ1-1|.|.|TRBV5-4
TGTGCCAGCAGCTTGAACAGCTACACTGAAGCTTTCTTT
CASSLNSYTEAFF
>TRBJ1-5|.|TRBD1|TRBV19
TGTGCCAGCCGCCCTTTGGACAGGGGCAATCAGCCCCAGCATTTT
CASRPLDRGNQPQHF
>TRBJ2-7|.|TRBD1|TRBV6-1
TGTGCCAGCAGTGACAGACAGGGATACGGGAACGAGCAGTACTTC
CASSDRQGYGNEQYF
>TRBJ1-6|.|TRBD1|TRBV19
TGTGCCAGTAAACTCTCTGGGACAGGGAGTTCACCCCTCCACTTT
CASKLSGTGSSPLHF
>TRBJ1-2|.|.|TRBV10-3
TGTGCCATCAGTGAATCTAGTGTATATGGCTACACCTTC
CAISESSVYGYTF